This T cell receptor (beta chain) was sequenced during a study of cytomegalovirus exposure and HLA in healthy donors. Sequencing was performed with immunoSEQ multiplex PCR; in TCRdb, only in-frame clones are kept and a portion is missing. The sample includes about 150,000 clones, less than 90% of them seen just once. V lost 6 bases and J lost 2; bases outside the gene matches: 6. The CDR3 runs 14 residues. Germline values: CDR1 MGHRA, CDR2 YSYEKL. This receptor was taken from a man between 18 and 35 years old in good health and CMV-seropositive. This chain links TRBV4-1 with TRBJ1-1, with 7 bases aligning to TRBD1. Material: PBMCs. The CDR3 is CASRANRGNTEAFF. CDR3 DNA sequence: TGCGCCAGCAGAGCCAACAGGGGAAACACTGAAGCTTTCTTT.